A selection of T cell receptor beta chains follows, all from one sample in a study of T cell responses to AZD1222 COVID-19 vaccine. The assay was immunoSEQ multiplex PCR, and TCRdb's table has in-frame clones only and misses some. The repertoire holds 150,000 to 200,000 clones, with about 91% as singletons. The sequencing used peripheral blood, collected on day 0 of AZD1222 vaccination. All receptors come from an adult in good health. Each CDR3 is given with its conserved first and last residue. The D gene is left open where the match is weak. Only part of the rows carry a size: once, few, many, or a class if the clone is expanded.

TRBJ2-1 TRBV27 . . CASSFYFSGEQFF TGTGCCAGCAGTTTCTATTTCAGCGGTGAGCAGTTCTTC
TRBJ2-7 TRBV5-1 . . CASSDTAGTEEQYF TGCGCCAGCAGCGATACCGCAGGGACCGAGGAGCAGTACTTC
TRBJ2-3 TRBV6-5 . . CASSYSGVPTDTQYF TGTGCCAGCAGTTACTCGGGGGTTCCCACAGATACGCAGTATTTT
TRBJ2-2 TRBV3-1/TRBV3-2 . . CASSPQTTSNTGELFF TGTGCCAGCAGCCCACAGACTACATCGAACACCGGGGAGCTGTTTTTT
TRBJ1-4 TRBV5-5 . once CASSLEDPRRGEKLFF TGTGCCAGCAGCTTGGAAGACCCTCGGAGGGGGGAAAAACTGTTTTTT
TRBJ1-6 TRBV5-1 . . CASSYDWGGNSPLHF TGCGCCAGCAGCTATGATTGGGGAGGCAATTCACCCCTCCACTTT
TRBJ1-6 TRBV19 TRBD1 . CASSIPPTGGNSPLHF TGTGCCAGTAGTATCCCTCCGACAGGGGGCAATTCACCCCTCCACTTT
TRBJ2-1 TRBV6-5 TRBD1 . CASSYDTGDHNEQFF TGTGCCAGCAGTTACGATACAGGGGATCACAATGAGCAGTTCTTC
TRBJ2-6 TRBV23-1 . . CASSHTIDGSQTGANVLTF TGCGCCAGCAGTCATACGATAGACGGGTCACAAACTGGGGCCAACGTCCTGACTTTC
TRBJ2-3 TRBV5-1 TRBD2 . CASSLGLAGGGTDTQYF TGCGCCAGCAGCTTGGGGCTAGCGGGGGGTGGAACAGATACGCAGTATTTT
TRBJ2-2 TRBV4-3 . . CASGRVDTGELFF TGCGCCAGCGGCAGGGTTGACACCGGGGAGCTGTTTTTT
TRBJ2-7 TRBV5-6 TRBD2 . CASSVASGGGYEQYF TGTGCCAGCAGCGTGGCTAGCGGGGGGGGCTACGAGCAGTACTTC
TRBJ1-6 TRBV7-3 . . CASSLQGANSPLHF TGTGCCAGCAGCTTACAAGGGGCCAATTCACCCCTCCACTTT
TRBJ1-3 TRBV5-1 . . CASSTTGGNTIYF TGCGCCAGCAGCACGACAGGTGGAAACACCATATATTTT
TRBJ2-5 TRBV3-1/TRBV3-2 . . CASSQGVLGQETQYF TGTGCCAGCAGCCAAGGGGTCCTAGGGCAAGAGACCCAGTACTTC
TRBJ1-5 TRBV7-9 TRBD1 once CASSSSGGTQPQHF TGTGCCAGCAGCTCTTCAGGGGGGACTCAGCCCCAGCATTTT
TRBJ2-3 TRBV19 . . CASSNKQITDTQYF TGTGCCAGTAGTAACAAACAGATCACAGATACGCAGTATTTT
TRBJ2-3 TRBV5-6 TRBD2 . CASSPGLAGGTDTQYF TGTGCCAGCAGCCCAGGACTAGCGGGGGGCACAGATACGCAGTATTTT
TRBJ2-5 TRBV28 . . CASSLPSTETQYF TGTGCCAGCAGTTTACCTAGTACAGAGACCCAGTACTTC
TRBJ1-4 TRBV5-1 . . CASSLTGINEKLFF TGCGCCAGCAGTTTGACAGGTATTAATGAAAAACTGTTTTTT
TRBJ2-4 TRBV9 TRBD2 . CASSVEETSGGKNIQYF TGTGCCAGCAGCGTAGAAGAGACTAGCGGGGGCAAAAACATTCAGTACTTC
TRBJ2-2 TRBV30 . . CAWLGGANTGELFF TGTGCCTGGTTGGGGGGAGCGAACACCGGGGAGCTGTTTTTT
TRBJ2-7 TRBV3-1/TRBV3-2 TRBD2 . CASRGREGLSYEQYF TGTGCCAGCCGGGGGCGGGAGGGCCTTTCCTACGAGCAGTACTTC
TRBJ2-1 TRBV7-2 . . CASSPKRWGEQFF TGTGCCAGCAGCCCCAAGCGGTGGGGGGAGCAGTTCTTC
TRBJ2-3 TRBV12-5 . . CASGLVLGLGEVDTQYF TGTGCTAGTGGTTTGGTACTCGGGTTAGGGGAGGTAGATACGCAGTATTTT
TRBJ2-3 TRBV27 TRBD2 . CASSPLGLAGAEDTQYF TGTGCCAGCAGTCCCCTAGGACTAGCGGGAGCGGAAGATACGCAGTATTTT
TRBJ2-1 TRBV18 TRBD2 . CASSPGGAGDGGEQFF TGTGCCAGCTCGCCGGGGGGAGCGGGAGACGGGGGTGAGCAGTTCTTC
TRBJ2-3 TRBV5-1 . . CASSLPSGTQYF TGCGCCAGCAGCTTGCCGAGTGGTACGCAGTATTTT
TRBJ2-1 TRBV7-3 TRBD2 . CASSTGTSSYNEQFF TGTGCCAGCAGCACCGGGACTAGCTCCTACAATGAGCAGTTCTTC
TRBJ1-3 TRBV5-4 . . CASSTQGSWSGNTIYF TGTGCCAGCAGCACCCAAGGGTCGTGGTCTGGAAACACCATATATTTT
TRBJ1-1 TRBV6-2/TRBV6-3 . . CASSQGRNTEAFF TGTGCCAGCAGTCAAGGGCGAAACACTGAAGCTTTCTTT
TRBJ1-6 TRBV6-1 . . CASSEGGASYNSPLHF TGTGCCAGCAGTGAAGGGGGGGCCAGCTATAATTCACCCCTCCACTTT
TRBJ1-1 TRBV10-3 TRBD1 once CAIRGTGRYTEAFF TGTGCCATCAGGGGGACAGGGCGGTACACTGAAGCTTTCTTT
TRBJ1-2 TRBV5-6 . . CASSLRGGFNYGYTF TGTGCCAGCAGCCTTCGGGGAGGGTTTAACTATGGCTACACCTTC
TRBJ1-5 TRBV6-2/TRBV6-3 . . CASSYVRGRDSNQPQHF TGTGCCAGCAGTTACGTGCGTGGGCGGGATAGCAATCAGCCCCAGCATTTT
TRBJ2-1 TRBV6-5 . once CASSYLGGFYNEQFF TGTGCCAGCAGTTACCTGGGCGGGTTCTACAATGAGCAGTTCTTC
TRBJ2-5 TRBV19 . once CASLGETQYF TGTGCCAGCCTCGGAGAGACCCAGTACTTC
TRBJ2-5 TRBV4-2 . . CASSQDSAGRKETQYF TGTGCCAGCAGCCAAGATTCGGCGGGGAGGAAAGAGACCCAGTACTTC
TRBJ1-1 TRBV9 . medium-sized CASSANHNRATEAFF TGTGCCAGCAGCGCCAACCACAATCGGGCCACTGAAGCTTTCTTT
TRBJ2-5 TRBV5-1 . . CASYVTQETQYF TGCGCCAGCTACGTAACCCAAGAGACCCAGTACTTC
TRBJ2-3 TRBV4-3 TRBD2 . CASSQVGGALVADTQYF TGCGCCAGCAGCCAAGTCGGGGGGGCCCTAGTTGCAGATACGCAGTATTTT